Sequencing of this T cell receptor (beta chain) was carried out in a study of blood T cell repertoires in COVID-19. Study background: From T cells, B-cell-depleted T cells, or PBMCs came the material, which was cDNA or gDNA.

V lost 5 bases and J lost 3; bases outside the gene matches: 7. Germline CDR1 SGHTA, CDR2 FQGNSA. The CDR3 covers 15 residues. Data came from immunoSEQ multiplex PCR; TCRdb stores just in-frame clones and leaves some out. Of about 12,000 clones listed, approximately 80% are singletons. Sequencing was carried out using peripheral blood. This chain links TRBV7-2 with TRBJ2-5; 9 nucleotides match TRBD1. The sequence was obtained from a man at least 80 years old with acute or convalescent COVID-19. The CDR3 reads CASSGTGTGKETQYF. For the CDR3, the DNA is TGTGCCAGCAGCGGAACCGGGACAGGGAAAGAGACCCAGTACTTC.